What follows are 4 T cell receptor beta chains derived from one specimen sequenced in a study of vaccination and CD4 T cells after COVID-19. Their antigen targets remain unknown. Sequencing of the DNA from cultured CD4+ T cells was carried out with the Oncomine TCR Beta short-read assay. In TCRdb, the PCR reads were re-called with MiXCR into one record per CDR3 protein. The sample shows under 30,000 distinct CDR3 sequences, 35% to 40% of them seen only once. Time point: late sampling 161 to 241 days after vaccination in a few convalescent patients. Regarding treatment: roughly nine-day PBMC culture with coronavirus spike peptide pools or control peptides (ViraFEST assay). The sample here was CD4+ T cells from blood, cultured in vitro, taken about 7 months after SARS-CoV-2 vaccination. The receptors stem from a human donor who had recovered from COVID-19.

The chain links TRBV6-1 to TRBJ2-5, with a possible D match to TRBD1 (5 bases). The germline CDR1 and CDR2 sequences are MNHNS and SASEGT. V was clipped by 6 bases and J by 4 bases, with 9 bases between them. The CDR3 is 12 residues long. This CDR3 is CASSDSPETQYF. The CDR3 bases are TGTGCCAGCAGCGACAGCCCAGAGACCCAGTACTTC.

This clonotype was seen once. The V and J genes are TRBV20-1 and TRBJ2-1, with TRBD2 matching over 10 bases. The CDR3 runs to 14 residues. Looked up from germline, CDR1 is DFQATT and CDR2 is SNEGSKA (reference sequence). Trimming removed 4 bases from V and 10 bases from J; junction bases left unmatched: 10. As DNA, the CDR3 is TGCAGTGCTACGAATAGCGGGAGGCCCTCAGAGCAGTTCTTC. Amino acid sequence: CSATNSGRPSEQFF.

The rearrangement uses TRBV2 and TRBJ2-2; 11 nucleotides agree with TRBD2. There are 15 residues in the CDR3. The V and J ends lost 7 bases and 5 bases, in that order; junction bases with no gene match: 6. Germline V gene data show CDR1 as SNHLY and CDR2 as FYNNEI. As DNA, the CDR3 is TGTGCCAGCACAATCTTAGCGGGGGGGACCGGGGAGCTGTTTTTT. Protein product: CASTILAGGTGELFF.

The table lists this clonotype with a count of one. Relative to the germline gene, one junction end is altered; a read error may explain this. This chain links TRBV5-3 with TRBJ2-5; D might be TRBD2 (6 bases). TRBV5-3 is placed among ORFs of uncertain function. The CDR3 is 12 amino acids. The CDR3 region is CASSLEGQTQYF. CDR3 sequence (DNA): TGTGCCAGCAGCTTGGAGGGTCAGACCCAGTACTTC.